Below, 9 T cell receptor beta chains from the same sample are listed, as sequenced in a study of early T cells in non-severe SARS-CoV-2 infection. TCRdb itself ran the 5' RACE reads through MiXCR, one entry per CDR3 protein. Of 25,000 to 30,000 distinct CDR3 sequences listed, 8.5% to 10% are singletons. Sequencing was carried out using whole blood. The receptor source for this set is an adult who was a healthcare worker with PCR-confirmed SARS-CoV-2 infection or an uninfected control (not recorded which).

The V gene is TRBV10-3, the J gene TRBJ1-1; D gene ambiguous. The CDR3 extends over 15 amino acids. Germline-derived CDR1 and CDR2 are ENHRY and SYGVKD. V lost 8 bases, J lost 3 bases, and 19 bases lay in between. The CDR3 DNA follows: TGTGCCATCTCACACAATCCACGGATTGACACTGAAGCTTTCTTT. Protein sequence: CAISHNPRIDTEAFF.

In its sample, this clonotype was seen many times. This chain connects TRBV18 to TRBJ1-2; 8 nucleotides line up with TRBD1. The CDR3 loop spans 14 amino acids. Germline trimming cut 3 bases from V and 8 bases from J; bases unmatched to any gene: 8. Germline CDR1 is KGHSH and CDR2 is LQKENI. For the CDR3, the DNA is TGTGCCAGCTCACCGGGGCAGGGGGCTGGAGGCTACACCTTC. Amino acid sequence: CASSPGQGAGGYTF.

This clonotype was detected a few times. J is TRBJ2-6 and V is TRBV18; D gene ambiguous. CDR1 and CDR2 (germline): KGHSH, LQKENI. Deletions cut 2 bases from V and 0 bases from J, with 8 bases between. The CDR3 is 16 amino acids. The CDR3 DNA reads TGTGCCAGCTCACCATTACGGAGCTCTGGGGCCAACGTCCTGACTTTC. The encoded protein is CASSPLRSSGANVLTF.

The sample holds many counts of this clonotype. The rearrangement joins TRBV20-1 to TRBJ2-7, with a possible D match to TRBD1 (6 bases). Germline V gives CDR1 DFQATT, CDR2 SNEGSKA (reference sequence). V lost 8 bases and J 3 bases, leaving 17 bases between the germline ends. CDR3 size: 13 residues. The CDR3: CSFWFRQDYEQYF. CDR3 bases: TGCAGTTTCTGGTTCAGACAGGACTACGAGCAGTACTTC.

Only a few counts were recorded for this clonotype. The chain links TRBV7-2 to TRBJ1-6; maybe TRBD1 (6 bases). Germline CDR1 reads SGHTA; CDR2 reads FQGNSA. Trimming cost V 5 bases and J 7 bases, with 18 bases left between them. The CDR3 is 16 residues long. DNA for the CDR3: TGTGCCAGCAGCACCGAAGGGGGGCGAGGGAATTCACCCCTCCACTTT. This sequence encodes CASSTEGGRGNSPLHF.

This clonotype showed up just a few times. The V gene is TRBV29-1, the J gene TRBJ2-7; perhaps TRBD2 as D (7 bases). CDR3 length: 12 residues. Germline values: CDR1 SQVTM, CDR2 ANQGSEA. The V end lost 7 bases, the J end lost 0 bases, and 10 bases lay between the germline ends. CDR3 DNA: TGCAGCGGGGGGGGCAACTCCTACGAGCAGTACTTC. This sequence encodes CSGGGNSYEQYF.

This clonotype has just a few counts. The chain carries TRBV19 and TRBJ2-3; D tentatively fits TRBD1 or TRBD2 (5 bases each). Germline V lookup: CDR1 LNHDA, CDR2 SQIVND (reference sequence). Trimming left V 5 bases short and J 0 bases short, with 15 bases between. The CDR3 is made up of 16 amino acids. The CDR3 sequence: CASSEPGTGSTDTQYF. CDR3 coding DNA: TGTGCCAGTAGTGAACCCGGGACGGGGAGCACAGATACGCAGTATTTT. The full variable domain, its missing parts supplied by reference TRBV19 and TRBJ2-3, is DGGITQSPKYLFRKEGQNVTLSCEQNLNHDAMYWYRQDPGQGLRLIYYSQIVNDFQKGDIAEGYSVSREKKESFPLTVTSAQKNPTAFYLCASSEPGTGSTDTQYFGPGTRLTVL.

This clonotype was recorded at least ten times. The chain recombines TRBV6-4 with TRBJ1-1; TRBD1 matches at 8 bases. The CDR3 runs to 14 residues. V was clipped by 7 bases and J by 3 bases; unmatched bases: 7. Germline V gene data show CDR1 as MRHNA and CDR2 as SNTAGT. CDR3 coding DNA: TGTGCCAGCACACAGGACAGGGCGGACACTGAAGCTTTCTTT. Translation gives CASTQDRADTEAFF.

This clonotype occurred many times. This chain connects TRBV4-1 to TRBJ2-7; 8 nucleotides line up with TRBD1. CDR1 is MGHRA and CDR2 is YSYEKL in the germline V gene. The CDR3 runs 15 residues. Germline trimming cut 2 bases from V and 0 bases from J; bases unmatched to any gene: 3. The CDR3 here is CASSQRTGYSYEQYF. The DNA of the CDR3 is TGCGCCAGCAGCCAAAGGACAGGGTACTCCTACGAGCAGTACTTC.